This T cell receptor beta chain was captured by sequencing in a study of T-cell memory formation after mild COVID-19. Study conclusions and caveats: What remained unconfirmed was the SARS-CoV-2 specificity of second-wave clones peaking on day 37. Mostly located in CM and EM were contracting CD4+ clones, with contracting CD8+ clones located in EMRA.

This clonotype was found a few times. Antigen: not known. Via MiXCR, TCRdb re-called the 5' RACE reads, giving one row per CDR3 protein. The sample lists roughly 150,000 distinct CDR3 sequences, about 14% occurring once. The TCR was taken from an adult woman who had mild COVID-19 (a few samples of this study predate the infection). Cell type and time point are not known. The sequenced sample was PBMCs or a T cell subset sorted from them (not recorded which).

The CDR3 region is CASTPLAGASYEQYF. The CDR3, as DNA: TGTGCCAGCACCCCTCTGGCGGGGGCCTCCTACGAGCAGTACTTC. This rearrangement joins TRBV12-3 or TRBV12-4 to TRBJ2-7; tentatively, D is TRBD2 (7 bases). The CDR3 spans 15 residues. Between the trimmed V and J ends, which lost 7 bases and 0 bases, there was a span of 16 bases.